These 18 T cell receptor delta chains originate from one sample sequenced in a study of gammadelta T cells in human blood. TCRdb re-analyzed the RT-PCR reads via CATT. The repertoire has fewer than 2,000 delta-chain clones, about 6.5% of them found once; the top ten carry roughly 8%. The sample consisted of non-Vgamma9Vdelta2 gamma-delta T cells from fetal blood. Source of these receptors: a human fetus.

This clone was counted between two and nine times. Possible read error: a much larger clone is one base away. The chain recombines TRDV1 with TRDJ1; the D gene is possibly TRDD3 (5 bases). The CDR3 spans 14 residues. Trimming removed 3 bases from V and 5 bases from J, with 13 bases in between. Looked up from germline, CDR1 is TSWWSYY and CDR2 is QGS. CDR3 DNA sequence: TGTGCTCTTGGGGACAGGGGGTCCCCTGATAAACTCATCTTT. Protein sequence: CALGDRGSPDKLIF.

This clone was detected a few times. A much larger clone is a single base away; this may be a read error. The chain links TRDV1 to TRDJ3, with 11 bases aligning to TRDD3. Germline-derived CDR1 and CDR2 are TSWWSYY and QGS. The CDR3 consists of 20 residues. Here the CDR3 DNA reads TGTGCTCTTGGGGAATTTCACCAGGCTGGGGGATACTGGGAAACCCGACAGATGTTTTTC. It translates to CALGEFHQAGGYWETRQMFF.

By sample share, this clone is large. V usage is TRDV2 and J usage is TRDJ3; TRDD3 agrees at 9 bases. Unmatched junction bases numbered 0, after V lost 1 base and J lost 3 bases. CDR3 length: 16 amino acids. The germline V gene has CDR1 GEAIGNYY and CDR2 EKD. The CDR3 reads CACDTGIRWDTRQMFF. DNA for the CDR3: TGTGCCTGTGACACGGGGATACGCTGGGACACCCGACAGATGTTTTTC.

This clone rates as medium-sized. The V gene is TRDV1, the J gene TRDJ2; D possibly corresponds to TRDD3 (6 bases). V was trimmed by 5 bases and J by 2 bases, leaving 12 bases between them. Germline values: CDR1 TSWWSYY, CDR2 QGS. The CDR3 has 15 amino acids. CDR3 in DNA: TGTGCTCTTGGGAAACGGGGGGGATTGACAGCACAACTCTTCTTT. Its translation is CALGKRGGLTAQLFF.

This clone ranks as medium-sized. The chain has TRDV2 and TRDJ1; possibly TRDD3 for D (5 bases). Germline lookup yields CDR1 GEAIGNYY and CDR2 EKD. The V end was cut by 1 base, the J end by 5 bases, with 16 bases between. The CDR3 is 15 residues long. The CDR3 sequence is CACDTGSPGRDKLIF. The CDR3 coding sequence is TGTGCCTGTGACACGGGGAGTCCCGGAAGGGATAAACTCATCTTT.

In its sample, this clone was seen a few times. The genes are TRDV1 and TRDJ3, with TRDD3 identical over 7 bases. Trimming cost V 4 bases and J 0 bases; bases outside gene matches: 0. This CDR3 comprises 16 residues. Germline lookup yields CDR1 TSWWSYY and CDR2 QGS. The CDR3: CALGGGYSWDTRQMFF. The CDR3 DNA sequence: TGTGCTCTTGGGGGGGGATACTCCTGGGACACCCGACAGATGTTTTTC.

This clone has only a few counts. A read error may be the cause here, since a much bigger clone is one base away. The chain carries TRDV2 and TRDJ1, with TRDD3 matching over 13 bases. This CDR3 spans 17 amino acids. Germline CDR1 and CDR2: GEAIGNYY and EKD. J lost 3 bases, V lost 0 bases, and 6 bases had no gene match. The CDR3 coding sequence is TGTGCCTGTGACACCGTACTGGGGGATACGTACCCCGATAAACTCATCTTT. As protein: CACDTVLGDTYPDKLIF.

Within the sample, this clone is medium-sized. The V and J genes are TRDV2 and TRDJ3; D might be TRDD3 (6 bases). V lost 0 bases to trimming and J lost 0 bases, with 11 bases between them. The germline gives CDR1 GEAIGNYY, CDR2 EKD. This CDR3 spans 18 amino acids. Written as DNA, the CDR3 is TGTGCCTGTGACACCGGGGATGTTAGCTCCTGGGACACCCGACAGATGTTTTTC. Amino acids: CACDTGDVSSWDTRQMFF.

This clone counts as large. The chain has TRDV1 and TRDJ1; 7 nucleotides match TRDD3. This CDR3 comprises 17 residues. Trimming at V came to 0 bases and at J to 0 bases, leaving 7 bases not matched to a gene. CDR1 is TSWWSYY and CDR2 is QGS in the germline V gene. The CDR3 DNA reads as TGTGCTCTTGGGGAACTGGGGATAAAGCCCTACACCGATAAACTCATCTTT. This translates into CALGELGIKPYTDKLIF.

This clone counts as medium-sized. The chain combines TRDV1 with TRDJ2; 10 positions match TRDD3. The CDR3 sequence is 17 residues long. The V and J ends lost 4 bases and 2 bases, in that order; junction bases with no gene match: 7. Germline assignment: CDR1 TSWWSYY and CDR2 QGS. The CDR3 region is CALGVPSWGILTAQLFF. The CDR3, as DNA: TGTGCTCTTGGGGTCCCTTCCTGGGGGATATTGACAGCACAACTCTTCTTT.

A remark on this clone: A read error may explain this, as a much larger clone is one base away. This sequence joins TRAV29/DV5 and TRDJ2, with D hard to call. The CDR3 contains 15 residues. Germline CDR1 is NSMFDY and CDR2 is ISSIKDK. For the CDR3, the DNA is TGTGCAGCAAGCGCAGGGGTTTATTTGACAGCACAACCCTTCTTT. It is translated as CAASAGVYLTAQPFF. The variable domain in full, completed from reference TRAV29/DV5 and TRDJ2, reads DQQVKQNSPSLSVQEGRISILNCDYTNSMFDYFLWYKKYPAEGPTFLISISSIKDKNEDGRFTVFLNKSAKHLSLHIVPSQPGDSAVYFCAASAGVYLTAQPFFGKGTQLIVEP.

No V gene was called, though TRDJ3 was called as the J gene; the D call in the table, TRDD3, was not verified against the DNA. This CDR3 is built from 17 residues. This CDR3 reads CALGGVGESWDTRQMFF. DNA of the CDR3: TGTGCTCTTGGAGGGGTGGGGGAATCCTGGGACACCCGACAGATGTTTTTC.

This clone is medium-sized in the sample. The chain couples TRAV14/DV4 to TRDJ2; tentative D call: TRDD3 (5 bases). V was clipped by 0 bases and J by 7 bases, with 9 bases between them. The CDR3 runs 14 residues. The V gene's germline CDR1 is TSDPSYG and CDR2 QGSYDQQN (reference sequence). The CDR3, as DNA: TGTGCAATGAGAGAGGGGGGATTGTTAGCACAACTCTTCTTT. Its translation is CAMREGGLLAQLFF.

Judged by abundance, this clone is medium-sized (0.01 to 0.1%). This chain joins TRDV2 and TRDJ2, with 9 bases aligning to TRDD3. The CDR3 extends over 16 amino acids. CDR1 GEAIGNYY and CDR2 EKD come from the germline V gene. V was clipped by 0 bases and J by 0 bases; unmatched bases: 1. CDR3 nucleotide sequence: TGTGCCTGTGACACCGGGGGGATACCTTTGACAGCACAACTCTTCTTT. Amino acids: CACDTGGIPLTAQLFF.

This clone is deemed medium-sized. The V and J genes are TRDV2 and TRDJ3; 8 bases align to TRDD3. This CDR3 is built from 18 residues. The germline gives CDR1 GEAIGNYY, CDR2 EKD. The trim removed 1 base at V and 0 bases at J, leaving 4 bases unmatched. CDR3 in DNA: TGTGCCTGTGACACGGGATACGATAACTCCTGGGACACCCGACAGATGTTTTTC. Translation gives CACDTGYDNSWDTRQMFF.

By proportion, this clone is medium-sized. The genes are TRDV3 and TRDJ1, with 8 nucleotides matching TRDD3. The CDR3 contains 12 residues. Germline lookup yields CDR1 TVYSNPD and CDR2 GDNSRS (reference sequence). V lost 3 bases, J lost 0 bases, and 0 bases stayed unmatched. DNA for the CDR3: TGTGCCTTACTGGGGGACACCGATAAACTCATCTTT. It is translated as CALLGDTDKLIF.

Turning to this clone: Possible read error: a much larger clone is one base away. This same CDR3 is encoded by further DNA sequences in the sample. V and J are TRDV1 and TRDJ1, with 10 bases lining up with TRDD3. The CDR3 is made up of 16 amino acids. Germline V CDR1 and CDR2: TSWWSYY, QGS. CDR3 DNA: TGTGCTCTTGGGGAACTGGGGGATACGTACACCGATAAACTGATCTTT. This translates into CALGELGDTYTDKLIF.

As to this clone: A far larger clone is a single base away, which makes a read error likely. The V gene is TRDV2, the J gene TRDJ3; 11 nucleotides agree with TRDD3. The J gene is not listed in TCRdb, so it was assigned here from a DNA match to germline. Per germline, CDR1 GEAIGNYY and CDR2 EKD. The CDR3 loop spans 17 amino acids. CDR3 in amino acids: CAYDTGGYSWDTRQMFF. The CDR3 DNA follows: TGTGCCTATGACACTGGGGGATACTCCTGGGACACCCGACAGATGTTTTTC.